The 17 T cell receptor beta chains below all came from one sample that was sequenced in a study of metastatic and nonmetastatic thyroid tumors. TCRdb re-called clones from the PCR reads using MiXCR. The data hold some 34,000 clones, with 20% to 25% observed a single time. Thyroid surgery was performed in patients who had received no treatment beforehand. Sequenced: blood. Receptor source: a female donor with papillary thyroid cancer or a benign thyroid nodule (not recorded which). Some clones in this sample may be carry-over from other donors' samples.

As to this clone: The germline gene is not matched at one end of the junction; a read error may be the cause. V is TRBV19 and J is TRBJ2-2; perhaps TRBD1 as D (5 bases). This CDR3 is built from 17 residues. CDR1 is LNHDA, CDR2 SQIVND, per germline (reference sequence). CDR3 sequence (DNA): TGTGCCAGTAAACCCAATCTGAGCAGGGTAAACACCTGGGAGCTGTTTTTT. As protein: CASKPNLSRVNTWELFF.

This clone was counted only a few times. The chain couples TRBV6-1 to TRBJ2-3; possible D gene TRBD1, 6 bases. V lost 3 bases and J lost 7, with 11 bases in between. The CDR3 is 13 amino acids. CDR1 and CDR2 from the germline V gene are MNHNS and SASEGT. CDR3 sequence reads: CASSDRGAYTQYF. CDR3 DNA: TGTGCCAGCAGTGACAGGGGCGCATATACGCAGTATTTT.

The table lists this clone with many counts. Written as DNA, the CDR3 is TGCAGTGCTAGAAAATCTAGCGGGGAAAGCTACAATGAGCAGTTCTTC. Residues: CSARKSSGESYNEQFF. The chain is built from TRBV20-1 and TRBJ2-1, with 9 bases fitting TRBD2. Losses at the gene ends were 2 bases for V and 3 bases for J; bases not matched to a gene: 8. The germline V gene encodes CDR1 DFQATT and CDR2 SNEGSKA (reference sequence). The CDR3 has 16 amino acids.

This clone was seen only a few times. The chain combines TRBV12-3 or TRBV12-4 with TRBJ2-7, with TRBD2 identical over 9 bases. The V and J ends lost 3 bases and 8 bases, in that order; junction bases with no gene match: 11. The length of the CDR3 is 15 residues. The CDR3 DNA reads as TGTGCCAGCAGTTTCGGGCTAGCGGGATTGGACCAGCAGTACTTC. Translating gives CASSFGLAGLDQQYF.

This clone was picked up many times. The V gene is TRBV20-1, the J gene TRBJ2-3, with 7 bases identical to TRBD2. The J segment lost 2 bases and the V segment lost 5 bases, leaving 10 bases of the junction unmatched. The germline CDR1 and CDR2 sequences are DFQATT and SNEGSKA (reference sequence). There are 15 residues in the CDR3. CDR3 region: CSAGRREVDTDTQYF. For the CDR3, the DNA is TGCAGTGCTGGACGCCGGGAGGTCGACACAGATACGCAGTATTTT.

This clone was counted many times. The chain couples TRBV7-9 to TRBJ2-5, with D possibly being TRBD1 or TRBD2 (6 bases each). This CDR3 spans 16 amino acids. CDR1 and CDR2 from the germline V gene are SEHNR and FQNEAQ (reference sequence). The V gene lost 5 bases and the J gene lost 1 base, with 17 bases spanning the gap. CDR3 in DNA: TGTGCCAGCAGCGAAGGGGGGCTAGCGATCCAAGAGACCCAGTACTTC. This encodes CASSEGGLAIQETQYF.

CDR3 residues: CASSYEQYV. Written as DNA, the CDR3 is TGTGCCAGCTCCTACGAGCAGTACGTC. This sequence joins TRBV27 and TRBJ2-7; D not certain. The CDR3 loop spans 9 amino acids. V was shortened by 8 bases and J by 1 base, with 0 bases between the two germline ends. Germline values: CDR1 MNHEY, CDR2 SMNVEV (reference sequence).

This clone was recorded once. This chain joins TRBV5-4 and TRBJ2-7, with TRBD1 matching over 9 bases. The junction had 7 bases not matched to a gene; V was cut back by 4 bases and J by 2 bases. This CDR3 has 15 residues. Germline V CDR1 and CDR2: SGHNT, YYREEE (reference sequence). The CDR3 coding sequence is TGTGCCAGCAGCGACACCGGGACAGGGCCCTACGAGCAGTACTTC. It yields the protein CASSDTGTGPYEQYF. The variable domain in full, completed from reference TRBV5-4 and TRBJ2-7, reads ETGVTQSPTHLIKTRGQQVTLRCSSQSGHNTVSWYQQALGQGPQFIFQYYREEENGRGNFPPRFSGLQFPNYSSELNVNALELDDSALYLCASSDTGTGPYEQYFGPGTRLTVT.

This clone was seen ten or more times. The gene calls are TRBV28 and TRBJ1-1, with D unresolved. CDR3 length: 11 residues. The V end was cut by 4 bases, the J end by 4 bases, with 4 bases between. Germline V CDR1 and CDR2: MDHEN, SYDVKM. The CDR3 is CASSSATEAFF. CDR3 nucleotide sequence: TGTGCCAGCAGTTCCGCCACTGAAGCTTTCTTT.

This clone was recorded many times. The V gene is TRBV2, the J gene TRBJ2-1, with D perhaps matching TRBD1 or TRBD2 (6 bases each). Trimming removed 4 bases at V and 7 bases at J, with 11 bases between. There are 13 residues in the CDR3. The germline V gene encodes CDR1 SNHLY and CDR2 FYNNEI. The CDR3, as DNA: TGTGCCAGCAGTGCCCAGGGGAGGAATGAGCAGTTCTTC. Residues: CASSAQGRNEQFF. Using reference TRBV2 and TRBJ2-1 for the parts outside the CDR3, the full variable domain is EPEVTQTPSHQVTQMGQEVILRCVPISNHLYFYWYRQILGQKVEFLVSFYNNEISEKSEIFDDQFSVERPDGSNFTLKIRSTKLEDSAMYFCASSAQGRNEQFFGPGTRLTVL.

The table lists this clone with many counts. One junction end disagrees with the germline gene, perhaps due to a read error. The gene calls are TRBV6-1 and TRBJ1-2; D might be TRBD1 (6 bases). CDR3 size: 13 residues. CDR1 MNHNS and CDR2 SASEGT come from the germline V gene. CDR3 in amino acids: CASRPLQLQGFLF. The CDR3 coding sequence is TGTGCCAGCAGACCCCTCCAACTACAGGGTTTTCTATTC.

This clone is medium-sized by share. The V and J genes are TRBV28 and TRBJ2-7; D unresolved. CDR1 and CDR2 from the germline V gene are MDHEN and SYDVKM. The CDR3 length is 14 residues. V was clipped by 2 bases and J by 0 bases, with 8 bases between them. As DNA, the CDR3 is TGTGCCAGCAGTTTAACCGGTAACTCCTACGAGCAGTACTTC. It is translated as CASSLTGNSYEQYF.

The table lists this clone with a few counts. The rearrangement uses TRBV6-5 and TRBJ2-2; 8 bases align to TRBD2. Germline V gene data show CDR1 as MNHEY and CDR2 as SVGAGI. The CDR3 sequence is 17 residues long. The trim removed 2 bases at V and 3 bases at J, leaving 8 bases unmatched. CDR3 amino acids: CASSYLPGGRYTGELFF. In nucleotides, the CDR3 is TGTGCCAGCAGTTACCTCCCGGGGGGGAGGTACACCGGGGAGCTGTTTTTT.

V usage is TRBV7-6 and J usage is TRBJ1-1, with D perhaps matching TRBD1 (5 bases). The germline gives CDR1 SGHVS, CDR2 FNYEAQ. There are 15 residues in the CDR3. V lost 4 bases, J lost 1 base, and 13 bases lay in between. CDR3 coding DNA: TGTGCCAGCAGCTCGTCGTGGGGGGAGAACACTGAAGCTTTCTTT. Translating it yields CASSSSWGENTEAFF.

This clone was picked up many times. The J gene is TRBJ1-1, the V gene TRBV3-1; no reliable D call. The CDR3 has 15 residues. Germline V gene data show CDR1 as LGHDT and CDR2 as YNNKEL (reference sequence). Trimming took 0 bases from V and 0 from J, leaving 8 bases between them. The CDR3 here is CASSQDEGVNTEAFF. DNA of the CDR3: TGTGCCAGCAGCCAAGATGAGGGAGTGAACACTGAAGCTTTCTTT.

This clone occurred a few times. The rearrangement links TRBV28 to TRBJ2-5; the D gene is possibly TRBD2 (7 bases). Germline CDR1 is MDHEN and CDR2 is SYDVKM. The CDR3 is made up of 16 amino acids. Trimming removed 2 bases from V and 4 bases from J, with 17 bases in between. CDR3 bases: TGTGCCAGCAGTTTAGGGGGGGCGCTAGGTGTAGAGACCCAGTACTTC. Translation: CASSLGGALGVETQYF.

This clone was picked up many times. The chain recombines TRBV2 with TRBJ2-4; 14 positions agree with TRBD2. Trimming removed 6 bases from V and 6 bases from J; junction bases left unmatched: 10. CDR3 size: 17 residues. Germline CDR1 reads SNHLY; CDR2 reads FYNNEI. The CDR3 spells CASRPGLAGGRLNIQYF. The CDR3 region has the DNA TGTGCCAGCAGACCCGGACTAGCGGGAGGCCGATTAAACATTCAGTACTTC.